Listed below are T cell receptor beta chains from one sample, sequenced in a study of blood T cell repertoires in COVID-19. Assay: immunoSEQ multiplex PCR; the TCRdb copy retains only in-frame clones and omits some. In the table there are roughly 69,000 clones, roughly nine tenths of which are singletons. The sequencing input was peripheral blood. Receptor source: a man aged 50 to 59 with active COVID-19. CDR3s include the opening cysteine and the closing phenylalanine or tryptophan. The D gene is left open where the match is weak. Clone size, where shown, is once, few, many, or a class for clones that have expanded.

NA	TRBJ1-2	NA	TRBV30	TGTGCCTGGAGCCGGCAAACGGGAGGCTACACCTTC	CAWSRQTGGYTF
NA	TRBJ1-5	NA	TRBV10-2	TGCGCCAGCAGTGTAATAGGAGGCAATCAGCCCCAGCATTTT	CASSVIGGNQPQHF
NA	TRBJ2-1	NA	TRBV12-5	TGTGCTAGTGTTCGGAGCGAAAGGTCCAATGAGCAGTTCTTC	CASVRSERSNEQFF
NA	TRBJ2-1	once	TRBV27	TGTGCCAGCAGTTTAGGGGGGAGGGAGCAGTTCTTC	CASSLGGREQFF
NA	TRBJ1-2	NA	TRBV28	TGTGCCAGCAGTTTCGAGGCACGGTACTATGGCTACACCTTC	CASSFEARYYGYTF
NA	TRBJ2-3	once	TRBV5-1	TGCGCCAGCAGCTTGGCCGCAGTTTCGGATACGCAGTATTTT	CASSLAAVSDTQYF
TRBD1	TRBJ2-7	NA	TRBV6-5	TGTGCCAGCAGTCCGGGACAGGGTAGCTCCTACGAGCAGTACTTC	CASSPGQGSSYEQYF
TRBD2	TRBJ2-3	NA	TRBV5-4	TGTGCCAGCCAGACTAGCGGGAGCGGGGATACGCAGTATTTT	CASQTSGSGDTQYF
NA	TRBJ2-2	NA	TRBV5-1	TGCGCCAGCAGCCCGAGGGGAGGTGGAGACACCGGGGAGCTGTTTTTT	CASSPRGGGDTGELFF
NA	TRBJ1-6	NA	TRBV27	TGTGCCAGCAGTTTTAAGGGGGCCTATAATTCACCCCTCCACTTT	CASSFKGAYNSPLHF
NA	TRBJ1-4	NA	TRBV29-1	TGCAGCGTTCAACAGGGAGGGAATGAAAAACTGTTTTTT	CSVQQGGNEKLFF
NA	TRBJ1-2	NA	TRBV27	TGTGCCAGCAGTTCCGACAGCTCGCCCTATGGCTACACCTTC	CASSSDSSPYGYTF
TRBD1	TRBJ1-4	NA	TRBV5-6	TGTGCCAGCAGCTTGGCCGGGACAGGGGAAGGTGAAAAACTGTTTTTT	CASSLAGTGEGEKLFF
TRBD1	TRBJ2-7	NA	TRBV5-4	TGTGCCAGCAGCCCCCGGACAGGGCTCGTCCACGAGCAGTACTTC	CASSPRTGLVHEQYF
TRBD2	TRBJ2-1	NA	TRBV19	TGTGCCAGTGCTACTAGCGGGAGGGCCGGGTACAATGAGCAGTTCTTC	CASATSGRAGYNEQFF
NA	TRBJ1-2	NA	TRBV7-9	TGTGCCAGTAAACAGGGTCCTAACTATGGCTACACCTTC	CASKQGPNYGYTF
NA	TRBJ2-5	once	TRBV28	TGTGCCAGCTCTACAGGACCTCCAGAAGAGACCCAGTACTTC	CASSTGPPEETQYF
NA	TRBJ2-7	once	TRBV18	TGTGCCAGCTCATCCCAAAGCGCCGGGATATCAACCTACGAGCAGTACTTC	CASSSQSAGISTYEQYF
NA	TRBJ1-6	few	TRBV18	TGTGCCAGCTCACCACAGGGGGTTCTCGATAATTCACCCCTCCACTTT	CASSPQGVLDNSPLHF
NA	TRBJ2-7	NA	TRBV2	TGTGCCAGCACCCAGCGGGCAGTATCCTACGAGCAGTACTTC	CASTQRAVSYEQYF
NA	TRBJ2-7	NA	TRBV6-6	TGTGCCAGCAGTGGCCGGACGGGACTCTACGAGCAGTACTTC	CASSGRTGLYEQYF
TRBD1	TRBJ2-5	NA	TRBV5-8	TGTGCCAGCAGCTTGGGACAGGGGTGGGAGACCCAGTACTTC	CASSLGQGWETQYF
NA	TRBJ2-1	NA	TRBV7-3	TGTGCCAGCAGCTTCGGACTTTCCAATGAGCAGTTCTTC	CASSFGLSNEQFF
TRBD1	TRBJ2-2	NA	TRBV14	TGTGCCAGCAGCCCGACAGGGGACACCGGGGAGCTGTTTTTT	CASSPTGDTGELFF
TRBD2	TRBJ2-7	NA	TRBV6-1	TGTGCCAGCAGTGAAAGTGGGACTAGGGGGTTCGGTGGGTACGAGCAGTACTTC	CASSESGTRGFGGYEQYF
TRBD1	TRBJ2-5	few	TRBV7-2	TGTGCCAGCAGCTTGCAGGGGGCGCGAGAGACCCAGTACTTC	CASSLQGARETQYF
TRBD1	TRBJ2-7	NA	TRBV6-5	TGTGCCAGCAGATTCGGACAGGGGGCTGGCGAGCAGTACTTC	CASRFGQGAGEQYF
NA	TRBJ2-2	NA	TRBV3-1/TRBV3-2	TGTGCCAGCAGCCCCTTCGCGCCCGGGGAGCTGTTTTTT	CASSPFAPGELFF
TRBD2	TRBJ2-1	NA	TRBV6-2/TRBV6-3	TGTGCCAGCAGTTCCCTCTTTCTAGCGGATGAATACAATGAGCAGTTCTTC	CASSSLFLADEYNEQFF
TRBD1	TRBJ2-5	NA	TRBV9	TGTGCCAGCAGCGGCCATGGAACAGGGGAAGAGACCCAGTACTTC	CASSGHGTGEETQYF